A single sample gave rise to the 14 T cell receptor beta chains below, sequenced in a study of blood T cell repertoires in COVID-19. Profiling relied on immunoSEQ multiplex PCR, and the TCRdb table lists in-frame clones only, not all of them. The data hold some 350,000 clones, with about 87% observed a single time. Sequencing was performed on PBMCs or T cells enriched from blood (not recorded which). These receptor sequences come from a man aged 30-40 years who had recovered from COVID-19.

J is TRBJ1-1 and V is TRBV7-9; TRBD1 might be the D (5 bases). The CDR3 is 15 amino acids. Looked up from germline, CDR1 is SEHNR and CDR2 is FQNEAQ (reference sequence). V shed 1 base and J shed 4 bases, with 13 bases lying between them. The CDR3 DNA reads TGTGCCAGCAGCTTAGTAATCGTCGGGGGCACTGAAGCTTTCTTT. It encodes CASSLVIVGGTEAFF.

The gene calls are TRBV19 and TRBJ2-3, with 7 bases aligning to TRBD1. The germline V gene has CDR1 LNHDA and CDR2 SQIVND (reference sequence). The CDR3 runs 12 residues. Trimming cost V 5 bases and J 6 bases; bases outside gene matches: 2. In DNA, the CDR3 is TGTGCCAGTAGTTGGGGACAGGATACGCAGTATTTT. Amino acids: CASSWGQDTQYF.

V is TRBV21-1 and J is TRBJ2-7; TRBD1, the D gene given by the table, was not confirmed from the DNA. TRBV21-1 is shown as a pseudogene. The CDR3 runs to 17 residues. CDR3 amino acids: CASSKGAATGGTYEQYF. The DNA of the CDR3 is TGTGCCAGCAGCAAAGGGGCCGCGACAGGGGGGACCTACGAGCAGTACTTC.

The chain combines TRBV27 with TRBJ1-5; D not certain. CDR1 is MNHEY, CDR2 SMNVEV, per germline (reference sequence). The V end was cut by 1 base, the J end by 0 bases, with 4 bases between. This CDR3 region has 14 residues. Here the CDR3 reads CASSLYYSNQPQHF. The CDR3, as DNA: TGTGCCAGCAGTTTATACTATAGCAATCAGCCCCAGCATTTT.

The DNA for the CDR3 is TGTGCCAGCAGTCGAGCCCCGCCCGGGGGGGGGACAGATACGCAGTATTTT. Protein: CASSRAPPGGGTDTQYF. The V and J genes are TRBV7-8 and TRBJ2-3; 8 bases map to TRBD2. CDR1 and CDR2 (germline): SGHVS, FQNEAQ. This CDR3 is 17 amino acids long. Trimming took 6 bases from V and 3 from J; bases not matched to a gene: 14.

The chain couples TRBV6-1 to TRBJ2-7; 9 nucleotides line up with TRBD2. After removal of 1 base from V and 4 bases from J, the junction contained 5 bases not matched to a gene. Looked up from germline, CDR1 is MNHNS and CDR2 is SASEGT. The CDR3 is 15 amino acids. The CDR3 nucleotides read TGTGCCAGCAGTGAAGGAGATAGCGGGGGTTACGAGCAGTACTTC. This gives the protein CASSEGDSGGYEQYF.

The CDR3 sequence: CASSSPSEAGGYEQYF. The CDR3 DNA reads TGTGCCAGCAGTTCCCCTTCCGAAGCGGGGGGATACGAGCAGTACTTC. The V call is TRBV28, the J call TRBJ2-7; 9 bases fit TRBD2. The CDR3 covers 16 residues. Looked up from germline, CDR1 is MDHEN and CDR2 is SYDVKM. V trimming: 4 bases; J trimming: 4 bases; junction bases outside the gene matches: 11. Filled out from reference TRBV28 and TRBJ2-7, the complete variable domain reads DVKVTQSSRYLVKRTGEKVFLECVQDMDHENMFWYRQDPGLGLRLIYFSYDVKMKEKGDIPEGYSVSREKKERFSLILESASTNQTSMYLCASSSPSEAGGYEQYFGPGTRLTVT.

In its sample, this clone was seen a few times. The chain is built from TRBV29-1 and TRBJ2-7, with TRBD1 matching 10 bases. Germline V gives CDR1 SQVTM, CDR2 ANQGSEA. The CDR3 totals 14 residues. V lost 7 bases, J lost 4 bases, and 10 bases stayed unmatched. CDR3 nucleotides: TGCAGCGCTCGACCCGGGACAGGGGCGTACGAGCAGTACTTC. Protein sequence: CSARPGTGAYEQYF.

CDR3 protein: CASSLGLYTEAFF. CDR3 in DNA: TGTGCCAGCTCCCTGGGCCTATACACTGAAGCTTTCTTT. This chain links TRBV18 with TRBJ1-1, with D hard to call. Germline lookup yields CDR1 KGHSH and CDR2 LQKENI. CDR3 length: 13 residues. The V end lost 6 bases, the J end lost 3 bases, and 11 bases lay between the germline ends. The full variable domain, its missing parts supplied by reference TRBV18 and TRBJ1-1, is NAGVMQNPRHLVRRRGQEARLRCSPMKGHSHVYWYRQLPEEGLKFMVYLQKENIIDESGMPKERFSAEFPKEGPSILRIQQVVRGDSAAYFCASSLGLYTEAFFGQGTRLTVV.

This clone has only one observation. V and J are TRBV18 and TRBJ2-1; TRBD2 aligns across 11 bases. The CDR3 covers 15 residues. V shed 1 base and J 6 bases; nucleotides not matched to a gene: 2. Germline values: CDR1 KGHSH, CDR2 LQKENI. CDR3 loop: CASSPRGTSGNEQFF. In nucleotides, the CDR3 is TGTGCCAGCTCACCACGTGGGACTAGCGGCAATGAGCAGTTCTTC.

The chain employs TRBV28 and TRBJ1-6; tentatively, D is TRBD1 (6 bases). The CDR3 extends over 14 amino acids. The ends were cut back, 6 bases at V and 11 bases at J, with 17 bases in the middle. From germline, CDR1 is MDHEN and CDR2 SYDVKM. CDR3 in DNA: TGTGCCAGCAGGCCAGCTACAGGGTTTGCACCCCTCCACTTT. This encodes CASRPATGFAPLHF.

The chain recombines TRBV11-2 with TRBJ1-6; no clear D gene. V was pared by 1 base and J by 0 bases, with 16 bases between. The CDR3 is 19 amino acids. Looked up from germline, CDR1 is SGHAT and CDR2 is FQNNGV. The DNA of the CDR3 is TGTGCCAGCAGCTTAGTCCCCCAGAATCCATACTCCTATAATTCACCCCTCCACTTT. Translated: CASSLVPQNPYSYNSPLHF. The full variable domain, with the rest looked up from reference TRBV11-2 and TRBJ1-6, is EAGVAQSPRYKIIEKRQSVAFWCNPISGHATLYWYQQILGQGPKLLIQFQNNGVVDDSQLPKDRFSAERLKGVDSTLKIQPAKLEDSAVYLCASSLVPQNPYSYNSPLHFGNGTRLTVT.

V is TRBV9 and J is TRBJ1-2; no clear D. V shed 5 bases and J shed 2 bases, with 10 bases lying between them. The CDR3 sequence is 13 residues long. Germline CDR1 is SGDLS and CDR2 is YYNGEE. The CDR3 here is CASSGDGNYGYTF. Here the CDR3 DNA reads TGTGCCAGCAGTGGAGACGGGAACTATGGCTACACCTTC. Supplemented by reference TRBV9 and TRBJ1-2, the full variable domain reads DSGVTQTPKHLITATGQRVTLRCSPRSGDLSVYWYQQSLDQGLQFLIQYYNGEERAKGNILERFSAQQFPDLHSELNLSSLELGDSALYFCASSGDGNYGYTFGSGTRLTVV.

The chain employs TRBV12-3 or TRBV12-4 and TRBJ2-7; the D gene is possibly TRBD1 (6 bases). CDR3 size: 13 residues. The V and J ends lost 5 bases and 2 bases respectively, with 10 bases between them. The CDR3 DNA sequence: TGTGCCAGCAGTCCTTCAGGGGCCTACGAGCAGTACTTC. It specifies CASSPSGAYEQYF.